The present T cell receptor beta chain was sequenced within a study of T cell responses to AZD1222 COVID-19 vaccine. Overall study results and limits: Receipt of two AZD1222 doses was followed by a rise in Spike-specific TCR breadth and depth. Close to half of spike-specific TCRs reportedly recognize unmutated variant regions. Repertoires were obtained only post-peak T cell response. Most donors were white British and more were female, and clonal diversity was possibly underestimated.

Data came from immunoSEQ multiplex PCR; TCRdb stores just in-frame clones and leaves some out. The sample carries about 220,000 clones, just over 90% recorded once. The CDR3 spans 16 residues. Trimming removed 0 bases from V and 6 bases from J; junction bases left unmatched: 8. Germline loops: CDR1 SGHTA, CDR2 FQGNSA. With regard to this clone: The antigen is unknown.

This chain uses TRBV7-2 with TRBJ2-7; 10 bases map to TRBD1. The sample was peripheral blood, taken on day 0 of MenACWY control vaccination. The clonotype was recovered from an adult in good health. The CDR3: CASSLAPGQGRSEQYF. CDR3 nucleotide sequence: TGTGCCAGCAGCTTAGCCCCGGGACAGGGGCGAAGCGAGCAGTACTTC.